These T cell receptor beta chains were read from a single sample in a study of vaccination and CD4 T cells after COVID-19. Via MiXCR, TCRdb re-called the PCR reads, giving one row per CDR3 protein. The sample has more than 20,000 distinct CDR3 sequences, 46% seen once; the top ten hold roughly an eighth. These receptors' targets are unknown. The material sequenced was CD4+ T cells from blood, cultured in vitro, taken about 7 months after SARS-CoV-2 vaccination. These receptors originate from a human donor who had recovered from COVID-19. Each CDR3 is given with its conserved first and last residue. A D gene is named only where the DNA matches it firmly. Only some rows state a clone size, as once, few, many or a class for expanded clones.

V	J	D	size	DNA	CDR3
TRBV6-5	TRBJ1-6	-	few	TGTGCCAGCAGTTACTCGAATAGGCCGACTTCACCCCTCCACTTT	CASSYSNRPTSPLHF
TRBV6-5	TRBJ2-7	-	-	TGTGCCAGCAGTTATGTGTCCCGAGGACGAGGGCAGTACTTC	CASSYVSRGRGQYF
TRBV19	TRBJ1-1	-	-	TGTGCCAGTAGTATAGGGCCCGGGGCGTTGATGGCTTTCTTT	CASSIGPGALMAFF
TRBV6-5	TRBJ2-5	TRBD2	-	TGTGCCAGCAGTTACGGGACTAGCGGGAGGGCCGTCCAAGAGACCCAGTACTTC	CASSYGTSGRAVQETQYF
TRBV10-3	TRBJ1-5	-	-	TGTGCCATCAGCAAACAGGGAAATAGCAATCAGCCCCAGCATTTT	CAISKQGNSNQPQHF
TRBV20-1	TRBJ1-6	-	few	TGCAGTGCTAGAGATTATTCGCTAGGCGATTCACCCCTCCACTTT	CSARDYSLGDSPLHF
TRBV11-2	TRBJ2-7	TRBD2	-	TGTGCCAGCAGCTCGACTAGCGGCTCCTACGAGCAGTACTTC	CASSSTSGSYEQYF
TRBV6-1	TRBJ2-7	-	few	TGTGCCAGCAGTGAACGGGGTGACTACGAGCAGTACTTC	CASSERGDYEQYF
TRBV7-8	TRBJ2-7	TRBD2	few	TGTGCCAGCAGCTTAAGGGGCACTAGCGGGGTCGGTGAGCAGTACTTC	CASSLRGTSGVGEQYF
TRBV7-9	TRBJ2-5	-	-	TGTGCCAGCAGCCCTAGTAGAGAGACCCAGTACTTC	CASSPSRETQYF
TRBV5-4	TRBJ2-3	-	-	TGTGCCAGCAGCCCCGGCTGGGGGCAGGGGGATACGCAGTATTTT	CASSPGWGQGDTQYF
TRBV25-1	TRBJ1-2	TRBD1	once	TGTGCCACCTTCGACGGGACAGGGGTAGGCTATGGCTACACCTTC	CATFDGTGVGYGYTF
TRBV7-9	TRBJ1-2	TRBD1	-	TGTGCCAGCAGCTTAGGCGGACAGGGGGCCTATGGCTACACCTTC	CASSLGGQGAYGYTF
TRBV2	TRBJ1-2	TRBD1	-	TGTGCCAGCAGTGGACAGGGACTAGGGGGCTACACCTTC	CASSGQGLGGYTF
TRBV9	TRBJ2-5	-	-	TGTGCCAGCAGCGTAGCGACGGCGTACCAAGAGACCCAGTACTTC	CASSVATAYQETQYF
TRBV7-8	TRBJ2-5	TRBD2	-	TGTGCCAGCAGCCCTAGCGGGACGCAAGAGACCCAGTACTTC	CASSPSGTQETQYF
TRBV20-1	TRBJ2-1	-	-	TGCAGTGCTAGAGACGGGGCTAGAATCGTAAATGAGCAGTTCTTC	CSARDGARIVNEQFF
TRBV4-2	TRBJ1-2	-	once	TGTGCCAGCAGCCAAGCTAGGGCGCGCTCGCACTATGGCTACACCTTC	CASSQARARSHYGYTF
TRBV20-1	TRBJ1-2	TRBD1	few	TGCAGTGCTAGGTTGGCGGCAGGGGGAGGCTACACCTTC	CSARLAAGGGYTF
TRBV20-1	TRBJ2-5	TRBD2	-	TGCAGTGCAGCACCTGGGACTAGCGGGGGACAAGAGACCCAGTACTTC	CSAAPGTSGGQETQYF
TRBV7-9	TRBJ2-5	-	-	TGTGCCAGCAGACCACCGGGGAGGGAGACCCAGTACTTC	CASRPPGRETQYF
TRBV6-2/TRBV6-3	TRBJ1-5	TRBD1	few	TGTGCCAGCAGCATAAGGGACAGGGGAGGTCAGCCCCAGCATTTT	CASSIRDRGGQPQHF